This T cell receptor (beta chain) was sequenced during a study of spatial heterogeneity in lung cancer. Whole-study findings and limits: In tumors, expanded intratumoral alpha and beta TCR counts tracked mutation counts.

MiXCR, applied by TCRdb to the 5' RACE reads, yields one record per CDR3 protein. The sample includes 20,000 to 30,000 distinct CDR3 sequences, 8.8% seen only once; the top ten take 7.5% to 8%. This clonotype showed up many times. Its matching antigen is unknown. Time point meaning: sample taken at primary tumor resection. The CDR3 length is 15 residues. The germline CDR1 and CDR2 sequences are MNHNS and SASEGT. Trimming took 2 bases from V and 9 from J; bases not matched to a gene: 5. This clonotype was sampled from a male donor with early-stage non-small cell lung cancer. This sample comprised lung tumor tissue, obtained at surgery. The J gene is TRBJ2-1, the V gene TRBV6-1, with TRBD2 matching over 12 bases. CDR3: CASSELAGGPGEQFF. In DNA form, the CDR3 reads TGTGCCAGCAGTGAACTAGCGGGAGGGCCCGGTGAGCAGTTCTTC.